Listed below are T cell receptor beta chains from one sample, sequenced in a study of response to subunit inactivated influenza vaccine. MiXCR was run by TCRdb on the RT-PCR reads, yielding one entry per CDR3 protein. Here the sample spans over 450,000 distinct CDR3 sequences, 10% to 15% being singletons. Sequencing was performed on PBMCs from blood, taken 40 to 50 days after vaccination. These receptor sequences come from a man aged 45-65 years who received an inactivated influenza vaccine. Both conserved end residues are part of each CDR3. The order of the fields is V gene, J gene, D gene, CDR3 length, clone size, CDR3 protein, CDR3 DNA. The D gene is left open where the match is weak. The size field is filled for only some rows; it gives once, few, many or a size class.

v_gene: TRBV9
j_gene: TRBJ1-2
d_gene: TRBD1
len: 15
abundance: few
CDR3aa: CASSLWDSTNYGYTF
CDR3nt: TGTGCCAGCAGCCTATGGGACAGCACTAACTATGGCTACACCTTC

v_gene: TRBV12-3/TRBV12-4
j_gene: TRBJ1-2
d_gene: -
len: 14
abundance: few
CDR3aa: CASSLREGGYGYTF
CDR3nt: TGTGCCAGCAGTCTCCGTGAGGGCGGCTATGGCTACACCTTC

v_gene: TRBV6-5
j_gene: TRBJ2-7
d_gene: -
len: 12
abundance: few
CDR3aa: CASSPDQREQYF
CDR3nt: TGTGCCAGCAGCCCGGACCAACGGGAGCAGTACTTC

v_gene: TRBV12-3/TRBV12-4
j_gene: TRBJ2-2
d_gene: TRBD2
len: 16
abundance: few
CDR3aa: CASSPIAGGPAGELFF
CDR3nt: TGTGCCAGCAGTCCTATAGCGGGGGGGCCGGCCGGGGAGCTGTTTTTT

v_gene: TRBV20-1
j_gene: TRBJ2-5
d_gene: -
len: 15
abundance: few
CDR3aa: CSARDLRQIQETQYF
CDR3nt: TGCAGTGCTAGAGATCTCAGGCAGATCCAAGAGACCCAGTACTTC

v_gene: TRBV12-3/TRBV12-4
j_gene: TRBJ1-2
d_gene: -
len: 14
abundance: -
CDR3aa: CASSFRRGNYGYTF
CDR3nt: TGTGCCAGCAGTTTCCGTCGGGGTAACTATGGCTACACCTTC

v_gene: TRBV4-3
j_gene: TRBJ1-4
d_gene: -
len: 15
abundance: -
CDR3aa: CASSQELRSNEKLFF
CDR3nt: TGCGCCAGCAGCCAAGAGCTCCGGAGCAATGAAAAACTGTTTTTT

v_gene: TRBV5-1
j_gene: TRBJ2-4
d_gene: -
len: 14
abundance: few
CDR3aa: CASSSRTDQNIQYF
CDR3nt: TGCGCCAGCAGCTCCCGGACTGATCAAAACATTCAGTACTTC

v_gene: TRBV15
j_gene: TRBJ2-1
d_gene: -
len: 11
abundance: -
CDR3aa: CATSTGGRQFF
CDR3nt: TGTGCCACCAGCACTGGCGGCCGGCAGTTCTTC

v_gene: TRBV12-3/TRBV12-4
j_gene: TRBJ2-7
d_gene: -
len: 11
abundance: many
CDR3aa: CASSTSYEQYF
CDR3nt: TGTGCCAGCAGTACATCCTACGAGCAGTACTTC

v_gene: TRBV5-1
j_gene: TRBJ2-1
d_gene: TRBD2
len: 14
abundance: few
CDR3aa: CASSWGTSGTEQFF
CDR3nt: TGCGCCAGCAGCTGGGGGACTAGCGGGACTGAGCAGTTCTTC

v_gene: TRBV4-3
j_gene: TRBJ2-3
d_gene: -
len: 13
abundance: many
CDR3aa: CASSQRKADTQYF
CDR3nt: TGCGCCAGCAGCCAACGGAAAGCAGATACGCAGTATTTT

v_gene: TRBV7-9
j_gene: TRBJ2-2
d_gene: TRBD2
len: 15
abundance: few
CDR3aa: CASSFVQGGTGELFF
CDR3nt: TGTGCCAGCAGCTTCGTGCAGGGAGGGACCGGGGAGCTGTTTTTT

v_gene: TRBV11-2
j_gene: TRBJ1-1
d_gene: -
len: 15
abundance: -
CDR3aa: CASSLGGGANTEAFF
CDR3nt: TGTGCCAGCAGCTTAGGTGGGGGGGCCAACACTGAAGCTTTCTTT

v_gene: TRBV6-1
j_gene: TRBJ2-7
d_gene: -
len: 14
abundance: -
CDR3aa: CASSSRGFDSEQYF
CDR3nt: TGTGCCAGCAGTAGTCGCGGTTTCGACTCCGAGCAGTACTTC

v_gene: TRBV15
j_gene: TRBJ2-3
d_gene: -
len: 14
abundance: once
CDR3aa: CATTQKHPTDTQYF
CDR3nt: TGTGCCACCACCCAAAAGCATCCAACAGATACGCAGTATTTT

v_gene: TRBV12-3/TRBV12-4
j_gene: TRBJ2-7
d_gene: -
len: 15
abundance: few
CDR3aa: CASSFWQGEGYEQYF
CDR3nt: TGTGCCAGCAGTTTTTGGCAGGGGGAGGGCTACGAGCAGTACTTC

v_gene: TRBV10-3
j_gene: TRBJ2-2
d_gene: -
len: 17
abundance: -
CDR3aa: CAISESSGLAGRGELFF
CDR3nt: TGTGCCATCAGTGAGTCGAGTGGTCTAGCCGGCCGCGGGGAGCTGTTTTTT

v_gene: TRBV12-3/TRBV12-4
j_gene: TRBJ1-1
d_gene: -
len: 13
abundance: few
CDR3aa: CASRWAVNTEAFF
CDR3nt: TGTGCCAGCAGATGGGCCGTGAACACTGAAGCTTTCTTT

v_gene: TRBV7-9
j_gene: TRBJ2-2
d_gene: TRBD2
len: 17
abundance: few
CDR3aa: CASSLGTSGSLTGELFF
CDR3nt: TGTGCCAGCAGCTTGGGGACTAGCGGGAGTCTAACCGGGGAGCTGTTTTTT

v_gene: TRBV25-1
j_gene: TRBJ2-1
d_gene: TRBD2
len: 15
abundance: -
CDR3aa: CASSTREAEYNEQFF
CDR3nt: TGTGCCAGCAGCACGCGGGAGGCCGAATACAATGAGCAGTTCTTC

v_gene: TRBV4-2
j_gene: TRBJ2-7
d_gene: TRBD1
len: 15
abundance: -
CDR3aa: CASRFGQGVSYEQYF
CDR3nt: TGTGCCAGCAGATTCGGACAGGGCGTTTCCTACGAGCAGTACTTC

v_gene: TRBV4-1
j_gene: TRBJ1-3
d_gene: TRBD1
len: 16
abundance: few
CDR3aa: CASSLTGTGAGNTIYF
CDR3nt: TGCGCCAGCAGCCTCACCGGGACAGGGGCTGGAAACACCATATATTTT

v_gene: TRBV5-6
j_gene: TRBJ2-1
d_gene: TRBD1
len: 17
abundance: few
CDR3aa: CASSYETGGIGHNEQFF
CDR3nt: TGTGCCAGCAGCTATGAGACAGGGGGCATAGGGCACAATGAGCAGTTCTTC

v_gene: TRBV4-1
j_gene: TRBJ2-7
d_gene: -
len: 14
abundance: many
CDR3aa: CASSLSGGFYEQYF
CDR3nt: TGCGCCAGCAGCCTCAGCGGAGGGTTCTACGAGCAGTACTTC

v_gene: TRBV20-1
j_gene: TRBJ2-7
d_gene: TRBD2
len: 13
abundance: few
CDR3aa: CSATGTSGYEQYF
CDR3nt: TGCAGTGCTACCGGGACTAGCGGCTACGAGCAGTACTTC

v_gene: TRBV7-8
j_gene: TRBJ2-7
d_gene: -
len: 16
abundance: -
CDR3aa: CASSLERVRGGYEQYF
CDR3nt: TGTGCCAGCAGCTTAGAAAGAGTCAGGGGGGGATACGAGCAGTACTTC

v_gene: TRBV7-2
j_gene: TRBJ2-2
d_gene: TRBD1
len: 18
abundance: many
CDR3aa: CASSLARQGRTYTGELFF
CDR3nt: TGTGCCAGCAGCTTAGCAAGACAGGGCCGAACCTACACCGGGGAGCTGTTTTTT

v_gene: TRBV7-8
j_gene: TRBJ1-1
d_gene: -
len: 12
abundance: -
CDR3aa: CASSLGAEEAFF
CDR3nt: TGTGCCAGCAGCTTAGGGGCGGAGGAAGCTTTCTTT

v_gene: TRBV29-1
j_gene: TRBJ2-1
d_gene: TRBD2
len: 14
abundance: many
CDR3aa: CSVVGLAENNEQFF
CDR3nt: TGCAGCGTTGTAGGACTAGCGGAAAACAATGAGCAGTTCTTC

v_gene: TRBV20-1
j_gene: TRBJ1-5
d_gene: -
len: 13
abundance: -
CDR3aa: CSARDRGGQPQHF
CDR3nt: TGCAGTGCTAGAGACCGGGGCGGTCAGCCCCAGCATTTT

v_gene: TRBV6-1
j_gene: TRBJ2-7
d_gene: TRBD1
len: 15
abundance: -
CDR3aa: CASSSDRATAYEQYF
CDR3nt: TGTGCCAGCAGTAGCGACAGGGCCACTGCCTACGAGCAGTACTTC

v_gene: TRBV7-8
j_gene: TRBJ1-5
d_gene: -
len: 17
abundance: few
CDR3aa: CASSLRARAIGNQPQHF
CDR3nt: TGTGCCAGCAGCTTACGAGCCAGGGCCATAGGAAATCAGCCCCAGCATTTT

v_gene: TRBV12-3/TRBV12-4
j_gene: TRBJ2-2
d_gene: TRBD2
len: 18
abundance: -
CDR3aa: CASSLPGPTSGRTGELFF
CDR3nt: TGTGCCAGCAGTTTACCTGGGCCGACTAGCGGTCGGACCGGGGAGCTGTTTTTT

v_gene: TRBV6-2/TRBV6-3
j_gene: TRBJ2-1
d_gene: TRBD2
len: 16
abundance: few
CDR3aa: CASSHPPGRAYNEQFF
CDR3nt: TGTGCCAGCAGTCACCCTCCCGGGAGGGCTTACAATGAGCAGTTCTTC

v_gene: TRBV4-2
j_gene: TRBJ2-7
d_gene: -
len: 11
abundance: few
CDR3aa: CASSPGLEQYF
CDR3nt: TGTGCCAGCAGCCCGGGACTCGAGCAGTACTTC

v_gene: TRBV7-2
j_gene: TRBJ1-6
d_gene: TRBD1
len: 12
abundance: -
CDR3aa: CASSLRQGVPHF
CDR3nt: TGTGCCAGCAGCTTACGACAGGGAGTCCCCCACTTT

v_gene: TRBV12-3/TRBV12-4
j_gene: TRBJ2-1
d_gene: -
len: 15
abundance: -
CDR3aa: CASSSSRSIYNEQFF
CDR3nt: TGTGCCAGCAGTAGCAGCCGATCAATATACAATGAGCAGTTCTTC

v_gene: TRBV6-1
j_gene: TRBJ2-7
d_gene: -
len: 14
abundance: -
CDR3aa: CASSADLLSYEQYF
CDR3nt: TGTGCCAGCAGTGCGGACCTTCTGTCCTACGAGCAGTACTTC

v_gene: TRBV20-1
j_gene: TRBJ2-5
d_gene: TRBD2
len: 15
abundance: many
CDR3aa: CSARDGRGGPETQYF
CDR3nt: TGCAGTGCTAGAGATGGACGGGGGGGCCCTGAGACCCAGTACTTC

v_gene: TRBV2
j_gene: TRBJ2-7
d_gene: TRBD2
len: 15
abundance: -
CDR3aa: CASRRLAGDRNEQYF
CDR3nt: TGTGCCAGCAGAAGACTAGCGGGAGATAGAAACGAGCAGTACTTC

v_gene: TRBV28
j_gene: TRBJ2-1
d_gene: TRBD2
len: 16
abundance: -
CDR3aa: CASSFPGLAQNNEQFF
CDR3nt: TGTGCCAGCAGTTTCCCCGGACTAGCGCAAAACAATGAGCAGTTCTTC

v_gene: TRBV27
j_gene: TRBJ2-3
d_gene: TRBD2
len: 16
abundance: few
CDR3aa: CASSSKGRGVTDTQYF
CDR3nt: TGTGCCAGCAGTTCCAAAGGGCGGGGGGTCACAGATACGCAGTATTTT

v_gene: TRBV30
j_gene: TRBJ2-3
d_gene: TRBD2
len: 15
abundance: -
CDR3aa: CAWSLAGGYTDTQFF
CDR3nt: TGTGCCTGGAGCCTAGCGGGAGGATACACAGATACGCAGTTTTTT

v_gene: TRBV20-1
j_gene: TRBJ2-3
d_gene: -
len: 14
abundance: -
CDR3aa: CSAISSDYTDTQYF
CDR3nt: TGCAGTGCTATATCTAGCGACTACACAGATACGCAGTATTTT

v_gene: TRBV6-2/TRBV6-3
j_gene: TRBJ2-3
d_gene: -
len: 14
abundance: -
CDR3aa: CASKPSGGTDTQYF
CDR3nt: TGTGCCAGCAAACCCTCGGGGGGCACAGATACGCAGTATTTT

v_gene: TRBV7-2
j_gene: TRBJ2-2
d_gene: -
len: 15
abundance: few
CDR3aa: CASSFDSVNTGELFF
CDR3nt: TGTGCCAGCAGCTTTGACAGTGTTAACACCGGGGAGCTGTTTTTT

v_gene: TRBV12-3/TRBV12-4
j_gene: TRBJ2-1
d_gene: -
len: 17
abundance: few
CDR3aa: CASSLHFGGVAHNEQFF
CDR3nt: TGTGCCAGCAGTTTACATTTCGGGGGCGTCGCCCACAATGAGCAGTTCTTC

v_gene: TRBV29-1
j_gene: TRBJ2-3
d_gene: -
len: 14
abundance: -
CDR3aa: CSVEVGQFTDTQYF
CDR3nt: TGCAGCGTTGAAGTGGGGCAGTTCACAGATACGCAGTATTTT

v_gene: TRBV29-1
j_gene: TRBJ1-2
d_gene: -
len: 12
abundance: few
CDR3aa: CSARTTNYGYTF
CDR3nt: TGCAGCGCGAGGACAACTAACTATGGCTACACCTTC

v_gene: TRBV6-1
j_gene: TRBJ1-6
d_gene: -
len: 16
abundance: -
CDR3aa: CASRTGISSYNSPLHF
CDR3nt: TGTGCCAGCAGAACAGGGATTAGCTCCTATAATTCACCCCTCCACTTT

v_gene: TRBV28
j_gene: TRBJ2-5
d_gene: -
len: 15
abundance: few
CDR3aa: CASRNPGHLGETQYF
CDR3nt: TGTGCCAGCAGGAATCCGGGACACTTGGGAGAGACCCAGTACTTC

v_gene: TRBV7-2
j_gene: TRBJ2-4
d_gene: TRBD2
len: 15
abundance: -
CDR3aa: CASSTSGGGLNIQYF
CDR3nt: TGTGCCAGCAGTACTAGCGGGGGGGGGTTAAACATTCAGTACTTC